This T cell receptor (beta chain) was captured by sequencing in a study of T-cell memory formation after mild COVID-19. Regarding the study as a whole: Prior to infection, memory already included some responding clones, suggesting cross-reactive memory joined.

cDNA libraries for TCR alpha and TCR beta, carrying sample barcodes and UMIs, came from 5'RACE with constant-segment primers. MiXCR, applied by TCRdb to the 5' RACE reads, yields one record per CDR3 protein. Here the sample spans about 110,000 distinct CDR3 sequences, under 15% being singletons. CDR3 size: 15 residues. Germline CDR1 is SGHNT and CDR2 is YENEEA. V was cut by 2 bases and J by 5 bases, with 13 bases left in between. This clonotype has more than one count but fewer than ten. The antigen remains unidentified. This chain links TRBV11-3 with TRBJ2-4; no reliable D call. This TCR came from an adult woman who had mild COVID-19 (a few samples of this study predate the infection). Cell type and time point are not known. The specimen was PBMCs or a T cell subset sorted from them (not recorded which). Here the CDR3 reads CASSLNLEWENIQYF. CDR3 DNA sequence: TGTGCCAGCAGCTTAAACCTGGAGTGGGAAAACATTCAGTACTTC.